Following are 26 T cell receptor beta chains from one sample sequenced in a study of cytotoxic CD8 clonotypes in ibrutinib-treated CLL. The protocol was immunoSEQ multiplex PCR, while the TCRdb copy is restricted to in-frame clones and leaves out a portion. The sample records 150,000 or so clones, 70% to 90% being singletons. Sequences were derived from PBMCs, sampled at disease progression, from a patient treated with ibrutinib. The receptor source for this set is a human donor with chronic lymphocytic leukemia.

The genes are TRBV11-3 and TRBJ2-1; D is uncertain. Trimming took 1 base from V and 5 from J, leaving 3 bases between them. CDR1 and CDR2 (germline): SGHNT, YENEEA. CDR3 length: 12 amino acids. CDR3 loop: CASSLVHNEQFF. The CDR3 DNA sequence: TGTGCCAGCAGCTTAGTTCACAATGAGCAGTTCTTC.

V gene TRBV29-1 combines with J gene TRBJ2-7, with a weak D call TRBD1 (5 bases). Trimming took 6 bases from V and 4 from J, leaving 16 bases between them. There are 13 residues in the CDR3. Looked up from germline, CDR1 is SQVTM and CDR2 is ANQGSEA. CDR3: CSVGRTFPYEQYF. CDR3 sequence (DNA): TGCAGCGTAGGCCGGACATTTCCATACGAGCAGTACTTC.

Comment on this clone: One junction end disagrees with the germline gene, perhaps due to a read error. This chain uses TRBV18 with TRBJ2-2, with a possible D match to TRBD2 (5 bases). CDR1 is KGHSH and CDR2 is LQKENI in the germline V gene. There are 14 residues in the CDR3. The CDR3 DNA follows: TGTGCCAGCTCAGCACCTCGGGGTACCGGGGAGCTGTTTTTT. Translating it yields CASSAPRGTGELFF. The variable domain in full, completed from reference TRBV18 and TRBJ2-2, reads NAGVMQNPRHLVRRRGQEARLRCSPMKGHSHVYWYRQLPEEGLKFMVYLQKENIIDESGMPKERFSAEFPKEGPSILRIQQVVRGDSAAYFCASSAPRGTGELFFGEGSRLTVL.

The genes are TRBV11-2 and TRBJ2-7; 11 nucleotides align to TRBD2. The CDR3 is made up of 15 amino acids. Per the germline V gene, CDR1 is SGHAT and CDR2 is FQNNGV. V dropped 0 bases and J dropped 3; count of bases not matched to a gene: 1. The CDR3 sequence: CASSLDLAGGYEQYF. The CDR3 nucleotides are TGTGCCAGCAGCTTAGATCTAGCGGGAGGCTACGAGCAGTACTTC.

The CDR3 nucleotides read TGCGCCAGCAGCTTGGCCGAACCGGGGGCCAAAAACATTCAGTACTTC. This translates into CASSLAEPGAKNIQYF. The chain carries TRBV5-1 and TRBJ2-4; maybe TRBD2 (5 bases). The germline V gene encodes CDR1 SGHRS and CDR2 YFSETQ. This CDR3 is 16 amino acids long. Trimming pared 0 bases from V and 1 base from J, leaving 11 bases between.

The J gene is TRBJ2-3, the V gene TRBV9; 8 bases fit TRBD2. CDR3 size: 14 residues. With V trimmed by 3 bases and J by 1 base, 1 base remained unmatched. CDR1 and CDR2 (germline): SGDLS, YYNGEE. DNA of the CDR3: TGTGCCAGCAGCGAAGCGGGGGGCACAGATACGCAGTATTTT. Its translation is CASSEAGGTDTQYF. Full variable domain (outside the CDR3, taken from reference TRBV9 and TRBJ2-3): DSGVTQTPKHLITATGQRVTLRCSPRSGDLSVYWYQQSLDQGLQFLIQYYNGEERAKGNILERFSAQQFPDLHSELNLSSLELGDSALYFCASSEAGGTDTQYFGPGTRLTVL.

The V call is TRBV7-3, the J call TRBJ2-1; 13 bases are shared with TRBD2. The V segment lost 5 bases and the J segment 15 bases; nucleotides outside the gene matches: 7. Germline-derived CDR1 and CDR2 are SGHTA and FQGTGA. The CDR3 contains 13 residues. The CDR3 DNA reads TGTGCCAGCAGCACACTAGCGGGAGGGCCGATGTTCTTC. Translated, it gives CASSTLAGGPMFF.

The CDR3 sequence: CASSPEWGKETQYF. CDR3 sequence (DNA): TGTGCCAGCAGCCCTGAGTGGGGAAAAGAGACCCAGTACTTC. This chain joins TRBV5-5 and TRBJ2-5; D not certain. The CDR3 length is 14 residues. The V gene lost 4 bases and the J gene lost 3 bases, with 13 bases spanning the gap. CDR1 SGHKS and CDR2 YYEKEE come from the germline V gene (reference sequence).

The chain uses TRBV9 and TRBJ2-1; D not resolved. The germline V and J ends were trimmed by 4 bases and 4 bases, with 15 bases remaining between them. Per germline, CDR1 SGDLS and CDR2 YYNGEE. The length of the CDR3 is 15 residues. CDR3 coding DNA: TGTGCCAGCAGCCCGTGGGAAGGGTCTTACAATGAGCAGTTCTTC. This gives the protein CASSPWEGSYNEQFF. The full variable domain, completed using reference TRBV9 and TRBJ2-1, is DSGVTQTPKHLITATGQRVTLRCSPRSGDLSVYWYQQSLDQGLQFLIQYYNGEERAKGNILERFSAQQFPDLHSELNLSSLELGDSALYFCASSPWEGSYNEQFFGPGTRLTVL.

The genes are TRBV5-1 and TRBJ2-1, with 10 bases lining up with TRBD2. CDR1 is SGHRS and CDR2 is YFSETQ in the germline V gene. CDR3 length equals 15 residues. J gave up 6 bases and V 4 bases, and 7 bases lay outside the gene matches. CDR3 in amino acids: CASSPGTSVANEQFF. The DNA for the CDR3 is TGCGCCAGCAGCCCCGGGACTAGCGTCGCCAATGAGCAGTTCTTC.

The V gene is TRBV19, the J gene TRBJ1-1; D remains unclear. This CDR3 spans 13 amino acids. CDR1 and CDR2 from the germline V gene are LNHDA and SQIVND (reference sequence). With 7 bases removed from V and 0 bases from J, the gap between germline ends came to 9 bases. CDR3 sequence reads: CASTLRLNTEAFF. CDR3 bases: TGTGCCAGTACCTTAAGGCTGAACACTGAAGCTTTCTTT.

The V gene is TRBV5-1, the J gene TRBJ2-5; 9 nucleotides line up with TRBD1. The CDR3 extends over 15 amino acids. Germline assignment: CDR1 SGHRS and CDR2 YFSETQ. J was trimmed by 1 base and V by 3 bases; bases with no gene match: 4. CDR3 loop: CASSWWDRVQETQYF. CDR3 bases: TGCGCCAGCAGCTGGTGGGACAGGGTCCAAGAGACCCAGTACTTC.

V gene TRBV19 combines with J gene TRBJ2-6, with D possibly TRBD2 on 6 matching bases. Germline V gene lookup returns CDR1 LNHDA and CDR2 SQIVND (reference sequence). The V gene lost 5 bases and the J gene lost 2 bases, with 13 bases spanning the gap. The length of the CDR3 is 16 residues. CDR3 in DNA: TGTGCCAGTAGTGCCCGGGACTTGGCTGGGGCCAACGTCCTGACTTTC. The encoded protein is CASSARDLAGANVLTF.

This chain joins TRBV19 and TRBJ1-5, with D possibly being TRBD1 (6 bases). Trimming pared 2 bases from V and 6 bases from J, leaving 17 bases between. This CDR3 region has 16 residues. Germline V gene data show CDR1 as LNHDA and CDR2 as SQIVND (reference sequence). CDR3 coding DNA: TGTGCCAGTAGTATAATTCGGGGAGGGGGTCGTCAGCCCCAGCATTTT. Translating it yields CASSIIRGGGRQPQHF.

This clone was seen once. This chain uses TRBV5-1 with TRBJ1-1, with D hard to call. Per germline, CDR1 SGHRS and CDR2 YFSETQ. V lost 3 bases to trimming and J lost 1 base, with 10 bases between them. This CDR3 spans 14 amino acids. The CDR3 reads CASSSIDGNTEAFF. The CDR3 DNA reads TGCGCCAGCAGCTCCATAGATGGGAACACTGAAGCTTTCTTT.

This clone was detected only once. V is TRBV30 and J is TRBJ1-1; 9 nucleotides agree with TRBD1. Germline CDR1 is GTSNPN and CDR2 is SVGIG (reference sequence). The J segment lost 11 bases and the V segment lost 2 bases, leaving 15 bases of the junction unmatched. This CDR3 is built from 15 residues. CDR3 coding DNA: TGTGCCTGGAGTAATTCCGGGACAGGGCCCAGGGGGGCTTTCTTT. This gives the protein CAWSNSGTGPRGAFF.

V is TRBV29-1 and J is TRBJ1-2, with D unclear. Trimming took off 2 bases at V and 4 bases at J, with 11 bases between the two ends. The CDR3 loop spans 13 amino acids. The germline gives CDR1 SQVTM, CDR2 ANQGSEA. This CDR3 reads CSVEKDGPYGYTF. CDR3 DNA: TGCAGCGTTGAAAAGGACGGTCCCTATGGCTACACCTTC.

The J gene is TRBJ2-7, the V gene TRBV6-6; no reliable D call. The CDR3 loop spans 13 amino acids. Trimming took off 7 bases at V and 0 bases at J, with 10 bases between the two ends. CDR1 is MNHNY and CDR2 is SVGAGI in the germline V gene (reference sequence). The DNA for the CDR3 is TGTGCCAGCATTAGCCCGAGCTCCTACGAGCAGTACTTC. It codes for CASISPSSYEQYF.

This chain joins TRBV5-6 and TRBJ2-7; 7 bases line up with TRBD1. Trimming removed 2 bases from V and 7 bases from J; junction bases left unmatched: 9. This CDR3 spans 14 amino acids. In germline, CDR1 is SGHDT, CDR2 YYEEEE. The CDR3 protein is CASSFFDRAGEQYF. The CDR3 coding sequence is TGTGCCAGCAGCTTCTTCGACAGGGCCGGTGAGCAGTACTTC.

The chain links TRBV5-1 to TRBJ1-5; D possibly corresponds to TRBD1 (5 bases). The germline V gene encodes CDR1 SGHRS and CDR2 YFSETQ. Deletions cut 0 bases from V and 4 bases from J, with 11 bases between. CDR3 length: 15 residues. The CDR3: CASSLAGRANQPQHF. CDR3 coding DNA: TGCGCCAGCAGCTTGGCGGGCAGGGCAAATCAGCCCCAGCATTTT.

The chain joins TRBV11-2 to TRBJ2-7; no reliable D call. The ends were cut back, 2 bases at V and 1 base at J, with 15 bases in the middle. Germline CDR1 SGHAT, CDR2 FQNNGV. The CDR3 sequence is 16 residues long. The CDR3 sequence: CASSLTRRTFSYEQYF. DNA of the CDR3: TGTGCCAGCAGCTTAACCCGACGAACCTTTTCCTACGAGCAGTACTTC.

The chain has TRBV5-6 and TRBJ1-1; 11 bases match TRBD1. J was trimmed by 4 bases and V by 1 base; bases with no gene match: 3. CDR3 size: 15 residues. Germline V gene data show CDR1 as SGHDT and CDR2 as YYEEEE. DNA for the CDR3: TGTGCCAGCAGCTTGATCGGGACAGGGGGCACTGAAGCTTTCTTT. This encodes CASSLIGTGGTEAFF. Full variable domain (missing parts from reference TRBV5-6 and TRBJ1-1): DAGVTQSPTHLIKTRGQQVTLRCSPKSGHDTVSWYQQALGQGPQFIFQYYEEEERQRGNFPDRFSGHQFPNYSSELNVNALLLGDSALYLCASSLIGTGGTEAFFGQGTRLTVV.

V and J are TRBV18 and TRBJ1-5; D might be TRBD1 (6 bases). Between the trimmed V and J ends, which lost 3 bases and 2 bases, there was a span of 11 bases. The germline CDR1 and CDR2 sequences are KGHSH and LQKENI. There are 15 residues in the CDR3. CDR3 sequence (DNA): TGTGCCAGCTCACCCGAGGGGGTTGGCAATCAGCCCCAGCATTTT. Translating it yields CASSPEGVGNQPQHF.

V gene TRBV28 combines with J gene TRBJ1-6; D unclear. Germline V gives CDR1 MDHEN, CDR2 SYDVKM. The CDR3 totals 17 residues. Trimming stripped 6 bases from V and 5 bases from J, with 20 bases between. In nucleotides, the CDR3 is TGTGCCAGCAGGCAAACCCGATCGGGGTGGGATAATTCACCCCTCCACTTT. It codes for CASRQTRSGWDNSPLHF.

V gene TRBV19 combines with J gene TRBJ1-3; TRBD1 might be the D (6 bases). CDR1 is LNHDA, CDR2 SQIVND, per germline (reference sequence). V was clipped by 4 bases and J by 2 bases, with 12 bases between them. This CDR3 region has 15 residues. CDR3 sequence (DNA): TGTGCCAGTAGTACTATCGGGGGCGCTGGAAACACCATATATTTT. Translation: CASSTIGGAGNTIYF.

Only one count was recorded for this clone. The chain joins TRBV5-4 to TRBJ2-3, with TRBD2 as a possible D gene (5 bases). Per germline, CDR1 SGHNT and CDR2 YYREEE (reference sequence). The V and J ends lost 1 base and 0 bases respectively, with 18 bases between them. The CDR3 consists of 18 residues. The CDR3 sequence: CASSLIAGPLTSTDTQYF. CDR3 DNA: TGTGCCAGCAGCTTGATCGCGGGCCCCCTAACTAGCACAGATACGCAGTATTTT.